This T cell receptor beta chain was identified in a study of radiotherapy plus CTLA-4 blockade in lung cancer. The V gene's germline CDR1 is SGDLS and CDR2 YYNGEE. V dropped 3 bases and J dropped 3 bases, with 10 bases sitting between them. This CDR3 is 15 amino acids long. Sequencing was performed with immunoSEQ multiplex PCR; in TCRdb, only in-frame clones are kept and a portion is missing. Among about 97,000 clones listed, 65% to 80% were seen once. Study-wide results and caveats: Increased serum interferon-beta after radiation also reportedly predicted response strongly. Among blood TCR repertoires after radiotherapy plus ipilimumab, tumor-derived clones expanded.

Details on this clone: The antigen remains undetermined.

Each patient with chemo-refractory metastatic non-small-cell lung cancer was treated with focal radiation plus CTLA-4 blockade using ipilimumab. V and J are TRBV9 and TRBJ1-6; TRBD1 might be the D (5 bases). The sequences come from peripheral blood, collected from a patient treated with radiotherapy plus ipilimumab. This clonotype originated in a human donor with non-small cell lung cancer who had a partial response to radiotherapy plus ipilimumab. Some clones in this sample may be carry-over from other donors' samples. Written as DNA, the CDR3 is TGTGCCAGCAGCGCGGACACCTTCTATAATTCACCCCTCCACTTT. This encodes CASSADTFYNSPLHF. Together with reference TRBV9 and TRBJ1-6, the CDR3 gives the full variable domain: DSGVTQTPKHLITATGQRVTLRCSPRSGDLSVYWYQQSLDQGLQFLIQYYNGEERAKGNILERFSAQQFPDLHSELNLSSLELGDSALYFCASSADTFYNSPLHFGNGTRLTVT.